This TCR beta chain was documented in a study of blood T cell repertoires in COVID-19. The CDR3 length is 14 residues. V was trimmed by 1 base and J by 3 bases, leaving 13 bases between them. Germline V lookup: CDR1 GTSNPN, CDR2 SVGIG (reference sequence). Original processing methods: Amplification with reference gene primers provided the estimates of nucleated cell counts. The protocol was immunoSEQ multiplex PCR, while the TCRdb copy is restricted to in-frame clones and leaves out a portion. That table furnishes V, J and clone size, whereas the DNA furnished D and trimming. The profile covers about 50,000 clones, with approximately 85% appearing a single time and roughly 3% taken by the ten largest.

This chain uses TRBV30 with TRBJ2-7, with a weak D call TRBD2 (5 bases). The sample comprised peripheral blood. The TCR sequence derives from a woman aged 60-75 years with acute or convalescent COVID-19. The CDR3 DNA reads as TGTGCCTGGAGTGCTACTAGATCCCGCTACGAGCAGTACTTC. This codes for CAWSATRSRYEQYF. Full variable domain (missing parts from reference TRBV30 and TRBJ2-7): SQTIHQWPATLVQPVGSPLSLECTVEGTSNPNLYWYRQAAGRGLQLLFYSVGIGQISSEVPQNLSASRPQDRQFILSSKKLLLSDSGFYLCAWSATRSRYEQYFGPGTRLTVT.